This T cell receptor beta chain derives from a study of technical replicates of blood from several donors (dated by TCRdb to the late 2010s). On this clone: Its antigen remains unidentified. No quality values exist for individual bases; no much larger clone is one base distant.

The germline V gene specifies MNHEY as CDR1 and SVGAGI as CDR2. The germline V end is reduced by 5 bases and the J end by 3 bases; junction bases left unmatched: 4. The CDR3 goes from the cysteine to the phenylalanine over 13 residues. CDR3 DNA only is kept here, 39 bases in frame from base 1. Libraries were prepared through the immunoSEQ multiplex PCR assay. In its TCRdb copy, this immuneACCESS table keeps in-frame sequences only and misses some clones. Where compared with another copy, unresolved V genes explain less than half of these, and the others have no known cause. In all, the sample holds 66,000 or so clones, and roughly 90% of those were seen once. Of the sample, roughly 4.6% falls within the top ten clones.

The sequence links TRBV6-5 to TRBJ2-7; the central 7 bases match TRBD1. This clonotype originated in a human donor in good health. Some clones in this sample may be carry-over from other donors' samples. Sequencing was done on a sample of PBMCs. The CDR3: CASSTGTVYEQYF. The sequence in DNA is TGTGCCAGCAGTACTGGGACAGTCTACGAGCAGTACTTC.